The 8 T cell receptor beta chains below all came from one sample that was sequenced in a study of blood T cell repertoires in COVID-19. The method was immunoSEQ multiplex PCR; TCRdb's version includes in-frame clones alone and lacks a portion of them. This sample has around 100,000 clones, with 86% found just once. The sequencing sample was made of peripheral blood. Every receptor here comes from a man in his forties or fifties with acute or convalescent COVID-19.

The V gene is TRBV4-3, the J gene TRBJ1-2; the D gene is possibly TRBD1 (6 bases). There are 18 residues in the CDR3. CDR1 and CDR2 (germline): LGHNA, YSLEER. V was cut by 0 bases and J by 7 bases, with 24 bases left in between. CDR3 in DNA: TGCGCCAGCAGCCAAGAGGGTTGGGGGGGCGACACAGCGGGTGGCTACACCTTC. Amino acids: CASSQEGWGGDTAGGYTF.

J is TRBJ1-2 and V is TRBV30, with D unclear. Germline values: CDR1 GTSNPN, CDR2 SVGIG (reference sequence). CDR3 length equals 13 residues. V lost 4 bases, J lost 0 bases, and 9 bases lay in between. CDR3 amino acids: CAWNRETNYGYTF. Written as DNA, the CDR3 is TGTGCCTGGAACAGAGAGACTAACTATGGCTACACCTTC.

The chain joins TRBV20-1 to TRBJ2-4; D might be TRBD1 or TRBD2, each matching 6 bases. The V and J ends lost 3 bases and 0 bases respectively, with 9 bases between them. The CDR3 sequence is 14 residues long. CDR1 and CDR2 (germline): DFQATT, SNEGSKA (reference sequence). DNA for the CDR3: TGCAGTGCTAGTGGGGGGCTAGCCAAAAACATTCAGTACTTC. Translating gives CSASGGLAKNIQYF.

This chain connects TRBV29-1 to TRBJ1-1; D is perhaps TRBD1 (6 bases). CDR3 length equals 13 residues. CDR1 and CDR2 from the germline V gene are SQVTM and ANQGSEA. Between the trimmed V and J ends, which lost 7 bases and 5 bases, there was a span of 17 bases. DNA for the CDR3: TGCAGCGCCGAACAGGGATTGGGGACTGAAGCTTTCTTT. It specifies CSAEQGLGTEAFF.

This clone was observed a single time. This chain connects TRBV5-6 to TRBJ1-6, with 11 bases identical to TRBD1. Trimming at V came to 3 bases and at J to 8 bases, leaving 4 bases not matched to a gene. This CDR3 comprises 15 residues. Looked up from germline, CDR1 is SGHDT and CDR2 is YYEEEE. The CDR3 region is CASSSWTGGHSPLHF. The CDR3 DNA reads TGTGCCAGCAGCTCCTGGACAGGGGGCCATTCACCCCTCCACTTT.

This chain connects TRBV29-1 to TRBJ1-1, with D perhaps matching TRBD1 (5 bases). The V end lost 4 bases, the J end lost 7 bases, and 13 bases lay between the germline ends. CDR1 SQVTM and CDR2 ANQGSEA come from the germline V gene. The CDR3 length is 12 residues. The CDR3 loop is CSVGEGQIEAFF. The CDR3 DNA is TGCAGCGTTGGGGAGGGGCAGATTGAAGCTTTCTTT.

The rearrangement joins TRBV5-1 to TRBJ2-7; D possibly corresponds to TRBD2 (5 bases). V gave up 0 bases and J gave up 1 base, with 8 bases separating them. The CDR3 runs to 14 residues. The germline CDR1 and CDR2 sequences are SGHRS and YFSETQ. CDR3 nucleotide sequence: TGCGCCAGCAGCTTGGACGCGGGTTCCTACGAGCAGTACTTC. It translates to CASSLDAGSYEQYF.

The chain couples TRBV12-3 or TRBV12-4 to TRBJ1-1; tentatively, D is TRBD1 (5 bases). This CDR3 is 12 amino acids long. Trimming took off 2 bases at V and 11 bases at J, with 12 bases between the two ends. The CDR3 region is CASSLIRAAAFF. For the CDR3, the DNA is TGTGCCAGCAGTTTAATCAGGGCCGCGGCTTTCTTT.